The subject of this entry is one T cell receptor beta chain. Its matching antigen is unknown. Deletions cut 5 bases from V and 0 bases from J, with 8 bases between. The CDR3 is 14 residues long. Germline CDR1 reads MNHEY; CDR2 reads SMNVEV (reference sequence). PCR employed 60 Vbeta and 13 Jbeta primers. The method was immunoSEQ multiplex PCR; TCRdb's version includes in-frame clones alone and lacks a portion of them. Of about 83,000 clones in the sample, under 80% were seen once. The data were taken from a study of cytomegalovirus exposure and HLA in healthy donors. At the level of the study: From some 190 million T cells, an earlier analysis saw approximately 110 million unique TCR beta sequences.

Study-level findings and limits: It was taken for granted in presence/absence analyses that sequencing depth across donors was roughly uniform. There were 150 to 200 TCR beta chains listed as cytomegalovirus-associated.

Sequencing was carried out using PBMCs. The sequence came from a man aged 55-75 years in good health and CMV-seronegative. V and J are TRBV27 and TRBJ2-4; TRBD1 might be the D (5 bases). The CDR3 DNA is TGTGCCAGCAGTGGAGACAGAGCCAAAAACATTCAGTACTTC. Its translation is CASSGDRAKNIQYF.